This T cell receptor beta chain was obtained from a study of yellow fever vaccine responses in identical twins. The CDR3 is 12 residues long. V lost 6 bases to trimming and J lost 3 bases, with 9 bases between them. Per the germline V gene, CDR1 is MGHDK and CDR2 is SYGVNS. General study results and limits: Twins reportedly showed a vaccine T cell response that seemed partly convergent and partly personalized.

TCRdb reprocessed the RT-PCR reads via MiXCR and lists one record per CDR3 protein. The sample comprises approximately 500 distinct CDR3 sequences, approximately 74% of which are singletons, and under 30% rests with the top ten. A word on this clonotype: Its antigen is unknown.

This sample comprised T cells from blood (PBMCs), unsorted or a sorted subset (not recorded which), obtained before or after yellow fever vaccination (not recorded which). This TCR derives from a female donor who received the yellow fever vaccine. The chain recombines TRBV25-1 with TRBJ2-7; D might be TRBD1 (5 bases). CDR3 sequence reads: CASRDQGYEQYF. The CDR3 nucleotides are TGTGCCAGCAGGGACCAGGGCTACGAGCAGTACTTC.